This passage covers 18 T cell receptor beta chains from one sample sequenced in a study of blood T cell repertoires in COVID-19. TCRdb's copy holds only in-frame clones and misses some; the assay was immunoSEQ multiplex PCR. The profile shows hundreds of thousands of clones, around 89% of them singletons. What was sequenced was PBMCs or T cells enriched from blood (not recorded which). The receptor source for this set is a man aged 25-45 years who had been exposed to COVID-19.

The chain uses TRBV19 and TRBJ2-3, with D possibly matching TRBD1 (5 bases). Germline V gene lookup returns CDR1 LNHDA and CDR2 SQIVND (reference sequence). The CDR3 sequence is 13 residues long. V lost 11 bases to trimming and J lost 5 bases, with 17 bases between them. DNA for the CDR3: TGTGCCCGAAGGGCGCCCAGGGAAGATACGCAGTATTTT. This encodes CARRAPREDTQYF.

V gene TRBV10-3 combines with J gene TRBJ2-1; 8 nucleotides match TRBD1. There are 16 residues in the CDR3. V shed 4 bases, J shed 3 bases, and the junction held 8 bases outside the gene matches. Germline assignment: CDR1 ENHRY and CDR2 SYGVKD. CDR3 DNA: TGTGCCATCAGTGCAACAGGGACAGGAGGCTACAATGAGCAGTTCTTC. Residues: CAISATGTGGYNEQFF.

The chain joins TRBV15 to TRBJ2-5; tentatively, D is TRBD1 (7 bases). The length of the CDR3 is 15 residues. Trimming cost V 0 bases and J 3 bases, with 11 bases left between them. The V gene's germline CDR1 is LNHNV and CDR2 YYDKDF (reference sequence). The CDR3 loop reads CATSRDPRGEETQYF. As DNA, the CDR3 is TGTGCCACCAGCAGAGATCCCAGGGGGGAAGAGACCCAGTACTTC. Drawing the rest from reference TRBV15 and TRBJ2-5, the complete variable domain is DAMVIQNPRYQVTQFGKPVTLSCSQTLNHNVMYWYQQKSSQAPKLLFHYYDKDFNNEADTPDNFQSRRPNTSFCFLDIRSPGLGDTAMYLCATSRDPRGEETQYFGPGTRLLVL.

The chain employs TRBV12-1 and TRBJ2-4; the D segment call TRBD2 is taken from the table without a DNA check. TRBV12-1 is termed a pseudogene. The CDR3 contains 16 residues. The CDR3 loop is CASSFAGGLAKNIQYF. In DNA form, the CDR3 reads TGTGCCAGCAGCTTTGCGGGCGGGCTAGCCAAAAACATTCAGTACTTC.

The chain uses TRBV3-1 (or the pseudogene TRBV3-2) and TRBJ1-5, with TRBD1 as a possible D gene (5 bases). Germline CDR1 is LGHDT and CDR2 is YNNKEL (reference sequence). This CDR3 spans 15 amino acids. The V end lost 0 bases, the J end lost 6 bases, and 12 bases lay between the germline ends. CDR3 nucleotide sequence: TGTGCCAGCAGCCAAGATCGGGGGTTGGGTCAGCCCCAGCATTTT. Translated: CASSQDRGLGQPQHF.

This sequence joins TRBV7-8 and TRBJ1-6; D ambiguous. The CDR3 runs to 16 residues. With 5 bases removed from V and 2 bases from J, the gap between germline ends came to 13 bases. CDR1 is SGHVS and CDR2 is FQNEAQ in the germline V gene. The CDR3 loop reads CASSPSLGPYNSPLHF. Written as DNA, the CDR3 is TGTGCCAGCAGCCCCAGCCTTGGGCCCTATAATTCACCCCTCCACTTT.

The CDR3 spells CASSEQAFGVGGNTIYF. CDR3 bases: TGTGCCAGCAGTGAACAAGCGTTCGGAGTAGGTGGAAACACCATATATTTT. This chain links TRBV6-1 with TRBJ1-3, with unresolved D. The CDR3 length is 17 residues. V gave up 2 bases and J gave up 3 bases, with 17 bases separating them. The germline V gene encodes CDR1 MNHNS and CDR2 SASEGT.

This sequence joins TRBV30 and TRBJ1-5; TRBD1 matches at 7 bases. Germline trimming cut 4 bases from V and 2 bases from J; bases unmatched to any gene: 11. The CDR3 consists of 16 residues. From germline, CDR1 is GTSNPN and CDR2 SVGIG (reference sequence). The CDR3 is CAWTQGGGVGNQPQHF. CDR3 DNA: TGTGCCTGGACCCAGGGGGGAGGAGTTGGCAATCAGCCCCAGCATTTT.

This clone has a single count. The chain combines TRBV20-1 with TRBJ1-1; 9 bases match TRBD1. This CDR3 region has 12 residues. Germline CDR1 and CDR2: DFQATT and SNEGSKA (reference sequence). The trim removed 3 bases at V and 13 bases at J, leaving 9 bases unmatched. CDR3 protein: CSASRDRAVGFF. The CDR3 DNA reads TGCAGTGCTAGTCGGGACAGGGCAGTGGGTTTCTTT.

As DNA, the CDR3 is TGTGCCAGCAGCCCCGGACAGTATAATTCACCCCTCCACTTT. This sequence encodes CASSPGQYNSPLHF. J is TRBJ1-6 and V is TRBV7-3, with D perhaps TRBD1 (6 bases). Germline CDR1 SGHTA, CDR2 FQGTGA. The CDR3 has 14 amino acids. V was shortened by 5 bases and J by 4 bases, with 9 bases between the two germline ends.

This clone was seen a single time. The chain carries TRBV19 and TRBJ2-2; 7 bases align to TRBD1. This CDR3 region has 15 residues. After removal of 9 bases from V and 6 bases from J, the junction contained 13 bases not matched to a gene. Germline lookup yields CDR1 LNHDA and CDR2 SQIVND (reference sequence). CDR3 sequence reads: CARLDSPQGSGELFF. The CDR3 nucleotides are TGTGCCAGGTTGGACAGCCCACAGGGGTCCGGGGAGCTGTTTTTT. Full variable domain (remainder filled in from reference TRBV19 and TRBJ2-2): DGGITQSPKYLFRKEGQNVTLSCEQNLNHDAMYWYRQDPGQGLRLIYYSQIVNDFQKGDIAEGYSVSREKKESFPLTVTSAQKNPTAFYLCARLDSPQGSGELFFGEGSRLTVL.

Only a few counts were recorded for this clone. The rearrangement joins TRBV4-1 to TRBJ2-7; D is uncertain. This CDR3 contains 14 residues. Trimming removed 1 base at V and 4 bases at J, with 11 bases between. Germline assignment: CDR1 MGHRA and CDR2 YSYEKL. The chain's CDR3 is CASSQVESKYEQYF. In DNA form, the CDR3 reads TGCGCCAGCAGCCAAGTTGAGTCTAAGTACGAGCAGTACTTC.

The V and J genes are TRBV15 and TRBJ1-5, with 9 bases identical to TRBD1. CDR3 length: 15 residues. J lost 5 bases, V lost 4 bases, and 6 bases had no gene match. From germline, CDR1 is LNHNV and CDR2 YYDKDF (reference sequence). CDR3 loop: CATSNGQGKYQPQHF. In DNA, the CDR3 is TGTGCCACCAGCAACGGACAGGGGAAATATCAGCCCCAGCATTTT.

V is TRBV7-2 and J is TRBJ1-5, with a weak D call TRBD1 (5 bases). The germline V gene has CDR1 SGHTA and CDR2 FQGNSA. This CDR3 is built from 13 residues. The germline V and J ends were trimmed by 3 bases and 5 bases, with 8 bases remaining between them. In nucleotides, the CDR3 is TGTGCCAGCAGCTTTTTAGGGGATCAGCCCCAGCATTTT. Residues: CASSFLGDQPQHF.

The genes are TRBV28 and TRBJ2-2, with TRBD2 matching 8 bases. CDR3 length equals 14 residues. Per germline, CDR1 MDHEN and CDR2 SYDVKM. After removal of 8 bases from V and 0 bases from J, the junction contained 2 bases not matched to a gene. In nucleotides, the CDR3 is TGTGCCAGCGCGGGGGGTACGAACACCGGGGAGCTGTTTTTT. Its protein product is CASAGGTNTGELFF.

V gene TRBV5-1 combines with J gene TRBJ2-7; a weak D match, TRBD2 (5 bases). Germline V lookup: CDR1 SGHRS, CDR2 YFSETQ. CDR3 length: 11 amino acids. The V and J ends lost 3 bases and 4 bases respectively, with 5 bases between them. CDR3 region: CASSSGYEQYF. The DNA of the CDR3 is TGCGCCAGCAGCTCGGGGTACGAGCAGTACTTC.

This chain links TRBV19 with TRBJ2-2; the match to TRBD1 covers 9 bases. Per the germline V gene, CDR1 is LNHDA and CDR2 is SQIVND (reference sequence). There are 15 residues in the CDR3. V lost 7 bases to trimming and J lost 0 bases; unmatched junction nucleotides: 3. CDR3 in DNA: TGTGCCAGTACCACAGGGGGCCCGAACACCGGGGAGCTGTTTTTT. Translation gives CASTTGGPNTGELFF. The variable domain in full, completed from reference TRBV19 and TRBJ2-2, reads DGGITQSPKYLFRKEGQNVTLSCEQNLNHDAMYWYRQDPGQGLRLIYYSQIVNDFQKGDIAEGYSVSREKKESFPLTVTSAQKNPTAFYLCASTTGGPNTGELFFGEGSRLTVL.

The V gene is TRBV5-1, the J gene TRBJ1-4, with D perhaps matching TRBD1 (5 bases). The CDR3 spans 14 residues. The germline CDR1 and CDR2 sequences are SGHRS and YFSETQ. Deletions cut 1 base from V and 8 bases from J, with 12 bases between. The CDR3 DNA reads as TGCGCCAGCAGCTTGCCAGGGAATATCGAAAAACTGTTTTTT. The encoded protein is CASSLPGNIEKLFF.